The 24 T cell receptor beta chains below were found in one sample sequenced in a study of blood T cell repertoires in COVID-19. Using immunoSEQ multiplex PCR, the repertoire was profiled, and TCRdb retains in-frame clones only, with some absent. The profile shows roughly 90,000 clones, around 89% of them singletons. Sequencing was done on a sample of peripheral blood. The receptors stem from a man in his fifties with COVID-19, enrolled during active disease.

This chain uses TRBV9 with TRBJ2-5; D is perhaps TRBD2 (5 bases). Trimming cost V 3 bases and J 1 base, with 10 bases left between them. CDR3 size: 14 residues. Germline V CDR1 and CDR2: SGDLS, YYNGEE. The CDR3 nucleotides read TGTGCCAGCAGCGCCGCCGCGGGCCAAGAGACCCAGTACTTC. As protein: CASSAAAGQETQYF.

J is TRBJ2-7 and V is TRBV27; D might be TRBD1 (5 bases). The CDR3 consists of 14 residues. V lost 0 bases to trimming and J lost 5 bases, with 11 bases between them. Germline V gene sequence: CDR1 MNHEY, CDR2 SMNVEV (reference sequence). CDR3 in DNA: TGTGCCAGCAGTTTATCGAAAGGGGTTCACGAGCAGTACTTC. Its translation: CASSLSKGVHEQYF.

The genes are TRBV9 and TRBJ2-1, with 7 bases aligning to TRBD1. Germline CDR1 and CDR2: SGDLS and YYNGEE. Trimming removed 0 bases from V and 0 bases from J; junction bases left unmatched: 0. There are 15 residues in the CDR3. CDR3 nucleotides: TGTGCCAGCAGCGTAGGACAGGGCTCCTACAATGAGCAGTTCTTC. Protein product: CASSVGQGSYNEQFF.

The DNA for the CDR3 is TGTGCCAGCAGCCAATTGGGCCCTTTGGCAACTGAAGCTTTCTTT. Its translation is CASSQLGPLATEAFF. The chain couples TRBV3-1 (or the pseudogene TRBV3-2) to TRBJ1-1; the D is unclear. Germline lookup yields CDR1 LGHDT and CDR2 YNNKEL (reference sequence). The CDR3 consists of 15 residues. Trimming stripped 2 bases from V and 5 bases from J, with 15 bases between.

This clone was found once. V is TRBV4-3 and J is TRBJ1-1; D may be TRBD1 (6 bases). The CDR3 has 15 residues. Germline V gene data show CDR1 as LGHNA and CDR2 as YSLEER. The V and J ends lost 0 bases and 11 bases respectively, with 19 bases between them. The CDR3 bases are TGCGCCAGCAGCCAAGATGATTCCGGGGGGCTAAGTGCTTTCTTT. The encoded protein is CASSQDDSGGLSAFF.

The chain employs TRBV2 and TRBJ1-3; 7 bases agree with TRBD1. CDR3 length equals 14 residues. The germline CDR1 and CDR2 sequences are SNHLY and FYNNEI. Trimming cost V 6 bases and J 0 bases; bases outside gene matches: 2. This chain's CDR3 is CASRTGHSGNTIYF. In DNA form, the CDR3 reads TGTGCCAGCAGGACAGGGCACTCTGGAAACACCATATATTTT.

The chain links TRBV25-1 to TRBJ2-3; TRBD2 matches at 7 bases. V shed 4 bases, J shed 2 bases, and the junction held 3 bases outside the gene matches. Looked up from germline, CDR1 is MGHDK and CDR2 is SYGVNS. This CDR3 is 14 amino acids long. The CDR3 loop reads CASSGGLSTDTQYF. In DNA form, the CDR3 reads TGTGCCAGCAGTGGGGGACTATCCACAGATACGCAGTATTTT. The full variable domain, in which reference TRBV25-1 and TRBJ2-3 provide the parts outside the CDR3, is EADIYQTPRYLVIGTGKKITLECSQTMGHDKMYWYQQDPGMELHLIHYSYGVNSTEKGDLSSESTVSRIRTEHFPLTLESARPSHTSQYLCASSGGLSTDTQYFGPGTRLTVL.

This chain links TRBV27 with TRBJ1-2; a weak D match, TRBD1 (6 bases). The V gene's germline CDR1 is MNHEY and CDR2 SMNVEV (reference sequence). This CDR3 comprises 14 residues. V gave up 0 bases and J gave up 3 bases, with 8 bases separating them. CDR3 region: CASSLSQGYYGYTF. The CDR3 DNA sequence: TGTGCCAGCAGTTTATCACAGGGCTACTATGGCTACACCTTC.

The chain links TRBV5-1 to TRBJ2-2; the match to TRBD2 covers 7 bases. The V gene's germline CDR1 is SGHRS and CDR2 YFSETQ. J gave up 4 bases and V 4 bases, and 7 bases lay outside the gene matches. The CDR3 totals 15 residues. CDR3 in amino acids: CASSTRTRSTGELFF. CDR3 in DNA: TGCGCCAGCAGCACACGGACTAGGTCCACCGGGGAGCTGTTTTTT. Based on the CDR3 plus reference TRBV5-1 and TRBJ2-2, the full variable domain is KAGVTQTPRYLIKTRGQQVTLSCSPISGHRSVSWYQQTPGQGLQFLFEYFSETQRNKGNFPGRFSGRQFSNSRSEMNVSTLELGDSALYLCASSTRTRSTGELFFGEGSRLTVL.

J is TRBJ2-3 and V is TRBV30; 12 bases match TRBD2. Per the germline V gene, CDR1 is GTSNPN and CDR2 is SVGIG (reference sequence). The trim removed 5 bases at V and 7 bases at J, leaving 10 bases unmatched. The CDR3 is 15 residues long. The CDR3 coding sequence is TGTGCCTGGGATGTCGGACTAGCGGGGACCTATACGCAGTATTTT. This encodes CAWDVGLAGTYTQYF.

V and J are TRBV18 and TRBJ1-2; the match to TRBD1 covers 10 bases. The germline gives CDR1 KGHSH, CDR2 LQKENI. The length of the CDR3 is 16 residues. V shed 4 bases, J shed 7 bases, and the junction held 12 bases outside the gene matches. The CDR3 loop reads CASSLGTGENNGGYTF. CDR3 bases: TGTGCCAGCTCACTTGGGACAGGGGAAAATAATGGTGGCTACACCTTC. The whole variable domain, filled in from reference TRBV18 and TRBJ1-2, reads NAGVMQNPRHLVRRRGQEARLRCSPMKGHSHVYWYRQLPEEGLKFMVYLQKENIIDESGMPKERFSAEFPKEGPSILRIQQVVRGDSAAYFCASSLGTGENNGGYTFGSGTRLTVV.

V is TRBV5-1 and J is TRBJ1-1; D gene unclear. Trimming removed 1 base from V and 5 bases from J, with 9 bases in between. The CDR3 extends over 13 amino acids. Germline V gene data show CDR1 as SGHRS and CDR2 as YFSETQ. In DNA form, the CDR3 reads TGCGCCAGCAGCTTGTCCCTCGGGACTGAAGCTTTCTTT. It translates to CASSLSLGTEAFF. The full variable domain, in which reference TRBV5-1 and TRBJ1-1 provide the parts outside the CDR3, is KAGVTQTPRYLIKTRGQQVTLSCSPISGHRSVSWYQQTPGQGLQFLFEYFSETQRNKGNFPGRFSGRQFSNSRSEMNVSTLELGDSALYLCASSLSLGTEAFFGQGTRLTVV.

The rearrangement links TRBV13 to TRBJ1-1, with D uncertain. Germline assignment: CDR1 PRHDT and CDR2 FYEKMQ (reference sequence). V was cut by 0 bases and J by 1 base, with 9 bases left in between. The CDR3 covers 15 residues. As DNA, the CDR3 is TGTGCCAGCAGCTTAGGCCTAGTAGAGAACACTGAAGCTTTCTTT. Translation gives CASSLGLVENTEAFF.

This chain links TRBV4-2 with TRBJ2-7; D possibly corresponds to TRBD1 (6 bases). The germline V gene encodes CDR1 LGHNA and CDR2 YNFKEQ. V dropped 0 bases and J dropped 3 bases, with 15 bases sitting between them. CDR3 size: 16 residues. This CDR3 reads CASSQDYIQGIYEQYF. CDR3 coding DNA: TGTGCCAGCAGCCAAGATTATATACAGGGAATCTACGAGCAGTACTTC.

This sequence joins TRBV5-1 and TRBJ2-2, with a possible D match to TRBD2 (7 bases). This CDR3 comprises 16 residues. Trimming took off 3 bases at V and 4 bases at J, with 16 bases between the two ends. Germline CDR1 reads SGHRS; CDR2 reads YFSETQ. The CDR3 DNA reads as TGCGCCAGCAGCTCCGGCGCGGGGGCAGGCACCGGGGAGCTGTTTTTT. Residues: CASSSGAGAGTGELFF.

V is TRBV15 and J is TRBJ1-1, with D possibly TRBD1 on 6 matching bases. Germline V lookup: CDR1 LNHNV, CDR2 YYDKDF (reference sequence). The CDR3 is made up of 14 amino acids. Trimming left V 0 bases short and J 11 bases short, with 16 bases between. The CDR3 nucleotides read TGTGCCACCAGCAGAGATCTGTCGGGGGGCAAGGCTTTCTTT. Protein sequence: CATSRDLSGGKAFF.

This chain connects TRBV9 to TRBJ1-6; 7 positions agree with TRBD1. J gave up 3 bases and V 5 bases, and 11 bases lay outside the gene matches. The germline gives CDR1 SGDLS, CDR2 YYNGEE. The CDR3 has 17 residues. CDR3 residues: CASSRGATGNYNSPLHF. The CDR3 nucleotides read TGTGCCAGCAGTCGCGGAGCGACAGGGAACTATAATTCACCCCTCCACTTT.

This chain connects TRBV6-6 to TRBJ2-1; 12 bases match TRBD2. Germline CDR1 is MNHNY and CDR2 is SVGAGI (reference sequence). With 3 bases clipped from V and 10 bases from J, the junction kept 7 bases outside the gene matches. This CDR3 is built from 15 residues. DNA of the CDR3: TGTGCCAGCAGTTATCGACTAGCGGGGGCGGGCGAGCAGTTCTTC. It translates to CASSYRLAGAGEQFF.

This rearrangement joins TRBV6-5 to TRBJ2-3; unclear D gene. CDR3 length: 15 residues. V was clipped by 4 bases and J by 1 base, with 12 bases between them. The germline V gene has CDR1 MNHEY and CDR2 SVGAGI. In nucleotides, the CDR3 is TGTGCCAGCAGTTCCGGTGGAGCGCGCACAGATACGCAGTATTTT. Translation: CASSSGGARTDTQYF.

The chain uses TRBV2 and TRBJ1-1; a weak D match, TRBD1 (6 bases). This CDR3 region has 15 residues. V dropped 5 bases and J dropped 0 bases, with 13 bases sitting between them. Per germline, CDR1 SNHLY and CDR2 FYNNEI. The chain's CDR3 is CASSRAGAVNTEAFF. CDR3 in DNA: TGTGCCAGCAGTCGGGCAGGGGCAGTGAACACTGAAGCTTTCTTT. The complete variable domain, with remaining parts taken from reference TRBV2 and TRBJ1-1, reads EPEVTQTPSHQVTQMGQEVILRCVPISNHLYFYWYRQILGQKVEFLVSFYNNEISEKSEIFDDQFSVERPDGSNFTLKIRSTKLEDSAMYFCASSRAGAVNTEAFFGQGTRLTVV.

The genes are TRBV25-1 and TRBJ1-6; 9 nucleotides line up with TRBD1. Germline CDR1 is MGHDK and CDR2 is SYGVNS. The CDR3 loop spans 15 amino acids. Trimming removed 3 bases from V and 9 bases from J; junction bases left unmatched: 6. CDR3 residues: CASSEDRGKVSPLHF. CDR3 DNA sequence: TGTGCCAGCAGTGAGGACAGGGGAAAGGTTTCACCCCTCCACTTT.

The chain uses TRBV15 and TRBJ2-7; weak D call: TRBD2 (6 bases). CDR3 size: 16 residues. V was cut by 3 bases and J by 1 base, with 16 bases left in between. Germline CDR1 reads LNHNV; CDR2 reads YYDKDF (reference sequence). The DNA of the CDR3 is TGTGCCACCAGCAGCCGCGAGGCGGGGACGTCCTACGAGCAGTACTTC. Its protein product is CATSSREAGTSYEQYF.

This clone was observed a single time. The J gene is TRBJ1-1, the V gene TRBV7-3; possibly TRBD1 for D (6 bases). Germline V gene lookup returns CDR1 SGHTA and CDR2 FQGTGA. Deletions cut 1 base from V and 0 bases from J, with 12 bases between. The CDR3 spans 16 residues. The CDR3 DNA follows: TGTGCCAGCAGCTTAAGCGGAAGGACAGTGAACACTGAAGCTTTCTTT. Translated, it gives CASSLSGRTVNTEAFF.

This clone was seen just once. The genes are TRBV2 and TRBJ2-7; D is possibly TRBD2 (6 bases). Germline loops: CDR1 SNHLY, CDR2 FYNNEI. Trimming shortened V by 4 bases and J by 0 bases, and 16 bases separated the two germline ends. The CDR3 covers 16 residues. CDR3 in amino acids: CASSVFLEGSSYEQYF. CDR3 in DNA: TGTGCCAGCAGTGTTTTTCTGGAGGGGAGCTCCTACGAGCAGTACTTC.